These 26 T cell receptor beta chains share one sample of origin, sequenced in a study of OX40 agonist ivuxolimab in advanced cancers. TCRdb keeps only in-frame clones here, not all; method: immunoSEQ multiplex PCR. Here the sample spans under 80,000 clones, around 84% being singletons. This specimen consisted of CD4+ or CD8+ T cells sorted from blood, obtained in a trial of the OX40 agonist ivuxolimab. The receptors originated from an adult with an advanced solid tumor such as melanoma, head and neck, liver or kidney cancer.

V is TRBV5-1 and J is TRBJ2-2, with 8 bases aligning to TRBD1. The CDR3 loop spans 15 amino acids. Per germline, CDR1 SGHRS and CDR2 YFSETQ. The V and J ends lost 4 bases and 1 base, in that order; junction bases with no gene match: 3. CDR3 coding DNA: TGCGCCAGCAGCACCGGACAGGGGAACACCGGGGAGCTGTTTTTT. Protein product: CASSTGQGNTGELFF.

This clone has only one observation. This rearrangement joins TRBV28 to TRBJ1-5; 10 nucleotides agree with TRBD1. Per the germline V gene, CDR1 is MDHEN and CDR2 is SYDVKM. This CDR3 has 15 residues. V gave up 8 bases and J gave up 7 bases; unmatched junction bases: 11. The CDR3 loop is CASATGQGSMQPQHF. As DNA, the CDR3 is TGTGCCAGCGCAACGGGACAGGGGAGTATGCAGCCCCAGCATTTT.

V gene TRBV4-1 combines with J gene TRBJ2-5, with TRBD1 matching over 12 bases. The V and J ends lost 0 bases and 5 bases, in that order; junction bases with no gene match: 10. Per germline, CDR1 MGHRA and CDR2 YSYEKL. CDR3 length: 18 amino acids. The CDR3 reads CASSQDPRGTGGGETQYF. The CDR3 DNA sequence: TGCGCCAGCAGCCAAGATCCTAGGGGGACAGGGGGCGGGGAGACCCAGTACTTC.

The chain employs TRBV4-3 and TRBJ1-6; D is unresolved. The germline CDR1 and CDR2 sequences are LGHNA and YSLEER. V lost 4 bases, J lost 10 bases, and 14 bases lay in between. This CDR3 has 14 residues. The DNA of the CDR3 is TGCGCCAGCAGCCCCCATTTGCCGTTATCACCCCTCCACTTT. It codes for CASSPHLPLSPLHF.

The table lists this clone with a count of one. The CDR3 loop is CASSSGGTYGYTF. CDR3 coding DNA: TGTGCCAGTAGCTCAGGGGGGACCTATGGCTACACCTTC. V and J are TRBV19 and TRBJ1-2, with 7 nucleotides matching TRBD1. The CDR3 covers 13 residues. V lost 6 bases, J lost 4 bases, and 5 bases stayed unmatched. Germline V lookup: CDR1 LNHDA, CDR2 SQIVND (reference sequence). Supplemented by reference TRBV19 and TRBJ1-2, the full variable domain reads DGGITQSPKYLFRKEGQNVTLSCEQNLNHDAMYWYRQDPGQGLRLIYYSQIVNDFQKGDIAEGYSVSREKKESFPLTVTSAQKNPTAFYLCASSSGGTYGYTFGSGTRLTVV.

The gene calls are TRBV5-4 and TRBJ2-5, with TRBD2 matching over 8 bases. V dropped 2 bases and J dropped 7; count of bases not matched to a gene: 13. This CDR3 is 16 amino acids long. Germline V lookup: CDR1 SGHNT, CDR2 YYREEE (reference sequence). CDR3 sequence reads: CASSFGLAGLGGTQYF. CDR3 DNA sequence: TGTGCCAGCAGCTTCGGGCTAGCGGGTTTGGGGGGGACCCAGTACTTC.

The gene calls are TRBV5-4 and TRBJ2-3; tentatively, D is TRBD2 (6 bases). The ends were cut back, 3 bases at V and 0 bases at J, with 8 bases in the middle. The CDR3 is 14 amino acids. CDR1 SGHNT and CDR2 YYREEE come from the germline V gene (reference sequence). CDR3 coding DNA: TGTGCCAGCAGCTCCGGGACTAGCACAGATACGCAGTATTTT. This translates into CASSSGTSTDTQYF.

The rearrangement uses TRBV5-4 and TRBJ2-1, with D perhaps matching TRBD1 (5 bases). Germline CDR1 and CDR2: SGHNT and YYREEE (reference sequence). Trimming took off 5 bases at V and 2 bases at J, with 14 bases between the two ends. The CDR3 extends over 15 amino acids. CDR3 sequence reads: CASRLWGGTYNEQFF. The CDR3, as DNA: TGTGCCAGCAGGCTTTGGGGCGGAACCTACAATGAGCAGTTCTTC.

Remarks on this clone: Other DNA sequences in this specimen translate into the identical CDR3. The rearrangement joins TRBV19 to TRBJ2-7; weak D call: TRBD2 (6 bases). The CDR3 totals 13 residues. Germline values: CDR1 LNHDA, CDR2 SQIVND (reference sequence). Between the trimmed V and J ends, which lost 2 bases and 4 bases, there was a span of 9 bases. The CDR3 sequence is CASSIRERYEQYF. For the CDR3, the DNA is TGTGCCAGTAGTATACGGGAGAGATACGAGCAGTACTTC.

The sample holds a few counts of this clone. The rearrangement uses TRBV28 and TRBJ2-3, with D unclear. Germline CDR1 is MDHEN and CDR2 is SYDVKM. The CDR3 sequence is 12 residues long. The germline V and J ends were trimmed by 1 base and 2 bases, with 1 base remaining between them. The CDR3 is CASSLFTDTQYF. CDR3 nucleotide sequence: TGTGCCAGCAGTTTATTCACAGATACGCAGTATTTT.

As concerns this clone: Other DNA sequences in this sample translate to the same CDR3. This chain uses TRBV2 with TRBJ2-7, with 8 bases lining up with TRBD1. CDR1 and CDR2 from the germline V gene are SNHLY and FYNNEI. The CDR3 length is 15 residues. Trimming cost V 4 bases and J 5 bases; bases outside gene matches: 10. The CDR3 region has the DNA TGTGCCAGCAGTGTTCGGACAGGGCGTGGGAACGAGCAGTACTTC. It codes for CASSVRTGRGNEQYF.

This clone came up a few times. The V call is TRBV18, the J call TRBJ1-6, with 7 positions matching TRBD1. The ends lost 5 bases at V and 14 bases at J; junction bases unmatched: 9. The CDR3 loop spans 13 amino acids. Germline CDR1 reads KGHSH; CDR2 reads LQKENI. The CDR3 spells CASSDNRGGSLHF. In DNA, the CDR3 is TGTGCCAGCTCAGACAACAGGGGAGGGTCCCTCCACTTT.

This chain uses TRBV6-4 with TRBJ2-7; 7 positions agree with TRBD1. This CDR3 comprises 15 residues. The junction had 12 bases not matched to a gene; V was cut back by 4 bases and J by 6 bases. Germline V lookup: CDR1 MRHNA, CDR2 SNTAGT. This CDR3 reads CASSVWDRVLGEQYF. CDR3 nucleotides: TGTGCCAGCAGTGTCTGGGACAGAGTCCTAGGCGAGCAGTACTTC.

This chain links TRBV5-1 with TRBJ1-1; D call uncertain. V lost 3 bases and J lost 0, with 9 bases in between. The CDR3 consists of 14 residues. The V gene's germline CDR1 is SGHRS and CDR2 YFSETQ. CDR3 bases: TGCGCCAGCAGCTATGAAGCAATGAACACTGAAGCTTTCTTT. Protein: CASSYEAMNTEAFF.

The chain has TRBV28 and TRBJ2-7, with a tentative D call TRBD2 (5 bases). V was clipped by 7 bases and J by 6 bases, with 13 bases between them. Per the germline V gene, CDR1 is MDHEN and CDR2 is SYDVKM. The length of the CDR3 is 12 residues. The CDR3 spells CASIAEGVEQYF. DNA for the CDR3: TGTGCCAGCATCGCTGAGGGAGTCGAGCAGTACTTC.

The chain carries TRBV7-2 and TRBJ2-1; 8 bases match TRBD1. The length of the CDR3 is 16 residues. CDR1 is SGHTA, CDR2 FQGNSA, per germline. V was clipped by 1 base and J by 6 bases; unmatched bases: 8. CDR3 sequence: CASSLDGQGLGNEQFF. The CDR3 DNA reads as TGTGCCAGCAGCTTAGATGGACAGGGTTTGGGCAATGAGCAGTTCTTC.

The rearrangement uses TRBV9 and TRBJ1-3, with 7 bases identical to TRBD1. The CDR3 consists of 16 residues. Losses at the gene ends were 3 bases for V and 0 bases for J; bases not matched to a gene: 6. From germline, CDR1 is SGDLS and CDR2 YYNGEE. CDR3 residues: CASSGRQGHSGNTIYF. The CDR3 region has the DNA TGTGCCAGCAGCGGCCGACAGGGACACTCTGGAAACACCATATATTTT.

The V and J genes are TRBV7-2 and TRBJ1-5; D remains unclear. CDR3 size: 13 residues. CDR1 is SGHTA, CDR2 FQGNSA, per germline. The V gene lost 1 base and the J gene lost 5 bases, with 6 bases spanning the gap. CDR3 region: CASSLDVDQPQHF. Written as DNA, the CDR3 is TGTGCCAGCAGCTTAGATGTGGATCAGCCCCAGCATTTT.

The chain uses TRBV5-4 and TRBJ2-5; D remains unclear. The last part of the DNA fits TRBJ2-7 better; the J call may be wrong. The germline CDR1 and CDR2 sequences are SGHNT and YYREEE (reference sequence). The CDR3 runs 13 residues. CDR3 nucleotide sequence: TGTGCCAGCAGCTTGGCAGGATCCTACGAGCAGTACTTC. The encoded protein is CASSLAGSYEQYF.

The chain links TRBV5-6 to TRBJ2-3; D uncertain. The germline gives CDR1 SGHDT, CDR2 YYEEEE. This CDR3 is built from 17 residues. V gave up 2 bases and J gave up 4 bases, with 20 bases separating them. CDR3 amino acids: CASSFPEGALVADTQYF. The CDR3 DNA reads as TGTGCCAGCAGCTTCCCGGAAGGAGCGCTTGTCGCAGATACGCAGTATTTT.

This chain joins TRBV9 and TRBJ1-4; perhaps TRBD1 as D (6 bases). Germline lookup yields CDR1 SGDLS and CDR2 YYNGEE. V was cut by 4 bases and J by 8 bases, with 18 bases left in between. This CDR3 has 15 amino acids. DNA of the CDR3: TGTGCCAGCAGCCGGCTCGGGGGGGCAGGCGAAAAACTGTTTTTT. Its translation: CASSRLGGAGEKLFF.

The chain recombines TRBV2 with TRBJ1-6; possibly TRBD1 for D (5 bases). Germline values: CDR1 SNHLY, CDR2 FYNNEI. V shed 6 bases and J shed 10 bases, with 10 bases lying between them. The CDR3 sequence is 12 residues long. CDR3 DNA sequence: TGTGCCAGCAGGGCAGGGCTCTCACCCCTCCACTTT. It codes for CASRAGLSPLHF. Full variable domain (missing parts from reference TRBV2 and TRBJ1-6): EPEVTQTPSHQVTQMGQEVILRCVPISNHLYFYWYRQILGQKVEFLVSFYNNEISEKSEIFDDQFSVERPDGSNFTLKIRSTKLEDSAMYFCASRAGLSPLHFGNGTRLTVT.

This clone was counted a few times. V usage is TRBV2 and J usage is TRBJ1-5; no reliable D call. Deletions cut 3 bases from V and 7 bases from J, with 10 bases between. The length of the CDR3 is 13 residues. Germline V lookup: CDR1 SNHLY, CDR2 FYNNEI. CDR3 loop: CASSEGDRQPQHF. As DNA, the CDR3 is TGTGCCAGCAGTGAGGGAGACCGGCAGCCCCAGCATTTT.

The chain has TRBV10-3 and TRBJ1-4; no clear D gene. V lost 10 bases and J 4 bases, leaving 16 bases between the germline ends. The CDR3 loop spans 14 amino acids. Germline V gene sequence: CDR1 ENHRY, CDR2 SYGVKD. The CDR3 loop is CATCDAVGNEKLFF. The DNA of the CDR3 is TGTGCCACCTGCGACGCGGTCGGTAATGAAAAACTGTTTTTT.

This clone occurred a few times. The CDR3 loop reads CASSVVRVDYGYTF. The CDR3 nucleotides read TGTGCCAGCAGCGTGGTTCGGGTGGACTATGGCTACACCTTC. The genes are TRBV28 and TRBJ1-2; D ambiguous. Trimming took off 6 bases at V and 3 bases at J, with 14 bases between the two ends. This CDR3 contains 14 residues. Germline V gene lookup returns CDR1 MDHEN and CDR2 SYDVKM.

The chain has TRBV5-4 and TRBJ2-1; D is possibly TRBD1 or TRBD2 (5 bases each). V was pared by 4 bases and J by 1 base, with 12 bases between. Germline V gene lookup returns CDR1 SGHNT and CDR2 YYREEE (reference sequence). The CDR3 covers 15 residues. CDR3 sequence: CASSPPGRSYNEQFF. CDR3 coding DNA: TGTGCCAGCAGCCCTCCGGGGCGTTCCTACAATGAGCAGTTCTTC.